The 3 T cell receptor beta chains presented below share a single source sample, sequenced in a study of T-cell memory formation after mild COVID-19. TCRdb recomputed calls from the 5' RACE reads with MiXCR, one row per CDR3 protein. In the table there are approximately 350,000 distinct CDR3 sequences, around 14% of which are singletons. The source material was PBMCs or a T cell subset sorted from them (not recorded which). The origin of the receptors is a young man who had mild COVID-19 (a few samples of this study predate the infection). Cell type and time point are not known.

This clonotype was seen at least ten times. The V and J genes are TRBV12-3 or TRBV12-4 and TRBJ2-7, with D perhaps matching TRBD1 (6 bases). This CDR3 has 15 residues. V was cut by 1 base and J by 4 bases, with 14 bases left in between. Here the CDR3 reads CASSLGAGQLYEQYF. Written as DNA, the CDR3 is TGTGCCAGCAGTTTAGGGGCTGGACAGCTATACGAGCAGTACTTC.

In its sample, this clonotype was seen a few times. This chain links TRBV2 with TRBJ2-2; TRBD2 matches at 11 bases. The trim removed 4 bases at V and 5 bases at J, leaving 12 bases unmatched. Germline V CDR1 and CDR2: SNHLY, FYNNEI. This CDR3 has 18 amino acids. CDR3 sequence: CASSGEGSGGALTGELFF. The CDR3 nucleotides are TGTGCCAGCAGTGGCGAGGGTAGCGGGGGGGCTTTGACCGGGGAGCTGTTTTTT.

The chain employs TRBV2 and TRBJ2-3, with 9 bases fitting TRBD2. Germline-derived CDR1 and CDR2 are SNHLY and FYNNEI. The CDR3 spans 17 residues. V trimming: 3 bases; J trimming: 2 bases; junction bases outside the gene matches: 9. CDR3 in amino acids: CASSETLTGLATDTQYF. CDR3 nucleotides: TGTGCCAGCAGTGAGACCTTGACGGGACTAGCCACAGATACGCAGTATTTT.